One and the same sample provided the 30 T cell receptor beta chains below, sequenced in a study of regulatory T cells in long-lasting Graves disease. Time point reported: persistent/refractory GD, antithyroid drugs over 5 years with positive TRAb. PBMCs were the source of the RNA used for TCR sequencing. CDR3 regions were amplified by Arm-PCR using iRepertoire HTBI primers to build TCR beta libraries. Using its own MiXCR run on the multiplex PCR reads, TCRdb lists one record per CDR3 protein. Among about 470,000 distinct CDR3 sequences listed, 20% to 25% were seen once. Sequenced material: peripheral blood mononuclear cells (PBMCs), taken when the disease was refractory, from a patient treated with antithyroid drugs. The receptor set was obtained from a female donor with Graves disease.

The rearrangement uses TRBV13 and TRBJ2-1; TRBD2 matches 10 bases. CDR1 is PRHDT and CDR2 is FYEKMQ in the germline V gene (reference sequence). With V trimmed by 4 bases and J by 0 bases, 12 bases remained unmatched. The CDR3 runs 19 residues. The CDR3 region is CASSSILAGITSSYNEQFF. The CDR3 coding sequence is TGTGCCAGCAGCTCCATACTAGCGGGAATAACGAGCTCCTACAATGAGCAGTTCTTC.

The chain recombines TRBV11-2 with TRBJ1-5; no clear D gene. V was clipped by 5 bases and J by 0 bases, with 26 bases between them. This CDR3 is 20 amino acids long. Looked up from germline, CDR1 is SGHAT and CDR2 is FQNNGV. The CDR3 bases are TGTGCCAGCAGCGAAAATAGGATCATCCAGAAGGTCTTTAGCAATCAGCCCCAGCATTTT. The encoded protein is CASSENRIIQKVFSNQPQHF.

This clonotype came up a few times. The CDR3, as DNA: TGCGCCAGCAGCTCGGACAGGGGCCCTTCTGGCTACACCTTC. It yields the protein CASSSDRGPSGYTF. The chain couples TRBV5-1 to TRBJ1-2; 9 bases map to TRBD1. After removal of 3 bases from V and 7 bases from J, the junction contained 7 bases not matched to a gene. Per germline, CDR1 SGHRS and CDR2 YFSETQ. The CDR3 covers 14 residues.

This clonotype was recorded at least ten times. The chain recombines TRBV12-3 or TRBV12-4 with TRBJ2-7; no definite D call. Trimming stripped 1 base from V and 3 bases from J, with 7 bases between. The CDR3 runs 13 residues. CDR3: CASSLGGYYEQYF. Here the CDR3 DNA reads TGTGCCAGCAGTTTAGGGGGATACTACGAGCAGTACTTC.

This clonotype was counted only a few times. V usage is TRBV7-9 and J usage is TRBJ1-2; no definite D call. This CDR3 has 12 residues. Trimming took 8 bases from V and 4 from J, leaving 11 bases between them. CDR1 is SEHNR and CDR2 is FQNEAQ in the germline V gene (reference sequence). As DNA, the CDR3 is TGTGCCAGCTCTGGAGACCCCTATGGCTACACCTTC. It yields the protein CASSGDPYGYTF.

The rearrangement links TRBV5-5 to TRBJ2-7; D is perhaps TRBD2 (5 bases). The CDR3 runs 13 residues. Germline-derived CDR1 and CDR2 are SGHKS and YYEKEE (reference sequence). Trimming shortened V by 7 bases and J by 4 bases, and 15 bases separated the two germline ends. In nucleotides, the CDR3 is TGTGCCAGCTACTCTGAGGGTAGATACGAGCAGTACTTC. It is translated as CASYSEGRYEQYF.

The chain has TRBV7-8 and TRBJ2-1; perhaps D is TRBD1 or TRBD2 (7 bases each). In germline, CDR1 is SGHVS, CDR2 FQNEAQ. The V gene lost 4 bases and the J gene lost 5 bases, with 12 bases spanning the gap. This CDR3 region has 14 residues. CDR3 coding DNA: TGTGCCAGCAGCTCAGCGGGACAGAACAATGAGCAGTTCTTC. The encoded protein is CASSSAGQNNEQFF.

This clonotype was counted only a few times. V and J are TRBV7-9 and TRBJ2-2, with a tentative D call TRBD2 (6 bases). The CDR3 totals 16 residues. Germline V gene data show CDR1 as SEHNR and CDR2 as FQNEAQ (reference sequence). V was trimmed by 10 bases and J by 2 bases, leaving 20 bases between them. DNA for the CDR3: TGTGCCACCACCAAGGCGGGCGGGAAAAACACCGGGGAGCTGTTTTTT. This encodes CATTKAGGKNTGELFF.

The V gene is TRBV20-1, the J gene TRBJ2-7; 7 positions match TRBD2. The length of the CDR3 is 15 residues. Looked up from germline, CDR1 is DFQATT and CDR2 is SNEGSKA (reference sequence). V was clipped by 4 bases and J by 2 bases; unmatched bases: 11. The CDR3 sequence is CSATRLAAKAYEQYF. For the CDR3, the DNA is TGCAGTGCTACGCGGCTAGCGGCAAAGGCCTACGAGCAGTACTTC.

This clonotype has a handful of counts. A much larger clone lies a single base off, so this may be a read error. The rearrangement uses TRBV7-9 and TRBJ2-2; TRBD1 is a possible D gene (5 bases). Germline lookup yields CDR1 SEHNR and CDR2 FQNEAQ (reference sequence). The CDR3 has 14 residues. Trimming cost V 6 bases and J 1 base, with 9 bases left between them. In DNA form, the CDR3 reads TGTGCCAGCAGTCATGACAGGAACACCGGGGAGCTGTTTTTT. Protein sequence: CASSHDRNTGELFF. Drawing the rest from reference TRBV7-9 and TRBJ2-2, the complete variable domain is DTGVSQNPRHKITKRGQNVTFRCDPISEHNRLYWYRQTLGQGPEFLTYFQNEAQLEKSRLLSDRFSAERPKGSFSTLEIQRTEQGDSAMYLCASSHDRNTGELFFGEGSRLTVL.

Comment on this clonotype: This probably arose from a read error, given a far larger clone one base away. CDR3 bases: TGTGCCAGCAGTGAAATGAGGACTAGTGAAAAACTGTTTTTT. This sequence encodes CASSEMRTSEKLFF. The genes are TRBV6-2 or TRBV6-3 and TRBJ1-4; the D is unclear. The CDR3 runs to 14 residues. The germline CDR1 and CDR2 sequences are MNHEY and SVGEGT.

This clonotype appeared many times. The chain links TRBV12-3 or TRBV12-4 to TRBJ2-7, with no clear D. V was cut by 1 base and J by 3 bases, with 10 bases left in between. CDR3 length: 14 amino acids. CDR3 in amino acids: CASSLEASFYEQYF. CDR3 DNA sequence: TGTGCCAGCAGTTTAGAGGCATCATTCTACGAGCAGTACTTC.

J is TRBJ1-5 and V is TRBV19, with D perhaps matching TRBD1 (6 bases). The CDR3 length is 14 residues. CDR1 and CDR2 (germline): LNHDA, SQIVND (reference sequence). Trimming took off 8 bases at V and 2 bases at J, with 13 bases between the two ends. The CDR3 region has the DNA TGTGCCAGTCACCACCGACAGGGCAATCAGCCCCAGCATTTT. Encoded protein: CASHHRQGNQPQHF.

DNA of the CDR3: TGTGCCAGCAGCCAAGGGGTTCAGCTCGGGACAGACAATTCACCCCTCCACTTT. Its translation is CASSQGVQLGTDNSPLHF. This chain links TRBV7-2 with TRBJ1-6, with TRBD1 matching 7 bases. From germline, CDR1 is SGHTA and CDR2 FQGNSA. This CDR3 contains 18 residues. Trimming at V came to 5 bases and at J to 7 bases, leaving 17 bases not matched to a gene.

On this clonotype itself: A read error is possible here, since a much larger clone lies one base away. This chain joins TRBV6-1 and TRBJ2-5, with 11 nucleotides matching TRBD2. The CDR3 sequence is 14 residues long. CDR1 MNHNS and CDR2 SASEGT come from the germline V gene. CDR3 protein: CASRGLAEGETLYF. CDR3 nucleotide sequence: TGTGCCAGCAGGGGACTAGCGGAGGGGGAGACCCTGTACTTC.

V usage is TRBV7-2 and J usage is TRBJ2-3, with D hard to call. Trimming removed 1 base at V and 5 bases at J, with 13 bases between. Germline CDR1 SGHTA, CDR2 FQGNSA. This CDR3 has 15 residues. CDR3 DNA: TGTGCCAGCAGCTTAGACCAGATGACGCGAGATACGCAGTATTTT. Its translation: CASSLDQMTRDTQYF. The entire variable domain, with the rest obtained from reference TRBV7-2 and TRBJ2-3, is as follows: GAGVSQSPSNKVTEKGKDVELRCDPISGHTALYWYRQSLGQGLEFLIYFQGNSAPDKSGLPSDRFSAERTGGSVSTLTIQRTQQEDSAVYLCASSLDQMTRDTQYFGPGTRLTVL.

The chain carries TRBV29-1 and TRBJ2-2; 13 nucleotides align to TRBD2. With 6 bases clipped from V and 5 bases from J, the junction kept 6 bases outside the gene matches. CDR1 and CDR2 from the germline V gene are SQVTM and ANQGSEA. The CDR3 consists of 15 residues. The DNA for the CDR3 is TGCAGCGTCCGGACTAGCGGGAGAGGGACCGGGGAGCTGTTTTTT. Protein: CSVRTSGRGTGELFF.

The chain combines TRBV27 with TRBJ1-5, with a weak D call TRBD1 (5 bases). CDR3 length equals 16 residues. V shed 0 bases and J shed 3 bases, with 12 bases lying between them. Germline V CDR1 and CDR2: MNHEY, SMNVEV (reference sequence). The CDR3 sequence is CASSLSPAGPNQPQHF. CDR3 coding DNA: TGTGCCAGCAGTTTATCCCCAGCAGGGCCCAATCAGCCCCAGCATTTT.

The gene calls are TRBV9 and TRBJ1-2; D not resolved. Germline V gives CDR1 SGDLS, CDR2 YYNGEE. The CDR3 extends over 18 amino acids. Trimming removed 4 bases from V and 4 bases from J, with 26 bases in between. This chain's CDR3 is CASSPSSGESYLPYGYTF. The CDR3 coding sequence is TGTGCCAGCAGCCCCTCCTCGGGAGAATCTTACCTCCCCTATGGCTACACCTTC.

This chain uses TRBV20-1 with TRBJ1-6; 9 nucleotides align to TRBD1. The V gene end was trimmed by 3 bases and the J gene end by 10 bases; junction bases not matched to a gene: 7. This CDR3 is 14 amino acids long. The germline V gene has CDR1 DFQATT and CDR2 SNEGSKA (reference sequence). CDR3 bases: TGCAGTGCTAGGGGGACAGGGATAGGGTCACCCCTCCACTTT. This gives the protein CSARGTGIGSPLHF.

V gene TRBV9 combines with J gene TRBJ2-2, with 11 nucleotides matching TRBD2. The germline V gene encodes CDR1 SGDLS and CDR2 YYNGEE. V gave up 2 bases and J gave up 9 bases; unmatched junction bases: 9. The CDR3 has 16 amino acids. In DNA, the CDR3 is TGTGCCAGCAGCGTGGGGGGTACTAGCGGGAGTTGGGAGCTGTTTTTT. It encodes CASSVGGTSGSWELFF.

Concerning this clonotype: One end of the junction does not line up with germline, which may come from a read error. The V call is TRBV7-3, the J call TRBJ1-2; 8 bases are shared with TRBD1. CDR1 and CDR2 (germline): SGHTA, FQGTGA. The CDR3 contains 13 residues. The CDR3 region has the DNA TGTGCCAGCAGTTTAACAGGGGGGGGTGGCTACACCTTC. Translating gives CASSLTGGGGYTF.

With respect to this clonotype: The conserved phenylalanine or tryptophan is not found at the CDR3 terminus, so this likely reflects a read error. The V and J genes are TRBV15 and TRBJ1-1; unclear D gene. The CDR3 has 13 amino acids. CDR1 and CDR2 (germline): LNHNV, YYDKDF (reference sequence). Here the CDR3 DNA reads TGTGCCACCAGCAGAGAGCTGAACACTGAGGCTTTCCTT. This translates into CATSRELNTEAFL.

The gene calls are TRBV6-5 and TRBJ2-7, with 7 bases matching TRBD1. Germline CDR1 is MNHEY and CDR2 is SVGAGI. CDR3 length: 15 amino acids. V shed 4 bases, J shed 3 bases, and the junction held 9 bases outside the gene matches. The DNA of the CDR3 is TGTGCCAGCAGTTCAGGGGTCGGACAGGTCTACGAGCAGTACTTC. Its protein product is CASSSGVGQVYEQYF.

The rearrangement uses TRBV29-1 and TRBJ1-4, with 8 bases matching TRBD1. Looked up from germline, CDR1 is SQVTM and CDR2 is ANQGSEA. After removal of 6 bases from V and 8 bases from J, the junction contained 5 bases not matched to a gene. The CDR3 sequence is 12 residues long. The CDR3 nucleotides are TGCAGCGTCCAGGGGGCAGAGGAAAAACTGTTTTTT. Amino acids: CSVQGAEEKLFF. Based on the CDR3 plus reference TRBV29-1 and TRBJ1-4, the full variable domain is SAVISQKPSRDICQRGTSLTIQCQVDSQVTMMFWYRQQPGQSLTLIATANQGSEATYESGFVIDKFPISRPNLTFSTLTVSNMSPEDSSIYLCSVQGAEEKLFFGSGTQLSVL.

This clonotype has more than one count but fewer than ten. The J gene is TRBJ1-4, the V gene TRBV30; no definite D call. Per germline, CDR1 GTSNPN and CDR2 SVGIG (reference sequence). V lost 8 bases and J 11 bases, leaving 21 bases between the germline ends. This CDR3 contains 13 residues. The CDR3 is CARKEDGHGKLFF. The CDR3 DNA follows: TGTGCCCGAAAGGAGGACGGCCATGGTAAACTGTTTTTT.

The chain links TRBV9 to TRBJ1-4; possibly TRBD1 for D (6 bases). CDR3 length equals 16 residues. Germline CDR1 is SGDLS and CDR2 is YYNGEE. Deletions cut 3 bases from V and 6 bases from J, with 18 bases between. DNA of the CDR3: TGTGCCAGCAGCGCATTCGGGGGGGCTGCGGATGAAAAACTGTTTTTT. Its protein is CASSAFGGAADEKLFF.

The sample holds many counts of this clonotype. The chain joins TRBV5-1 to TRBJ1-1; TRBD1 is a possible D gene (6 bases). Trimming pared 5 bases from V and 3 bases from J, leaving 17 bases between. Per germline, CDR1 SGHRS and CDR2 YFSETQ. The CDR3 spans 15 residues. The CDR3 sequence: CASRKTGPGDTEAFF. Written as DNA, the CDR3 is TGCGCCAGCAGAAAAACAGGGCCCGGGGACACTGAAGCTTTCTTT.

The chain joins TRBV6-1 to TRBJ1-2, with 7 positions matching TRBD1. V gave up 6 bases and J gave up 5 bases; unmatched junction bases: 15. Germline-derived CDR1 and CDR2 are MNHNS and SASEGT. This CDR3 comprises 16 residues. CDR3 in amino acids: CASSTRDSPGAYGYTF. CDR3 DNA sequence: TGTGCCAGCAGCACCCGGGACAGCCCTGGGGCGTATGGCTACACCTTC.

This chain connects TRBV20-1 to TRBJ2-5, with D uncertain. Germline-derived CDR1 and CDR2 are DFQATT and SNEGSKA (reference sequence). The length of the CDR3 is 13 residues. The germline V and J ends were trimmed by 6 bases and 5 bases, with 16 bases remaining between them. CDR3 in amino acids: CSATDLKMETQYF. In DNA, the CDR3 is TGCAGTGCCACCGACCTGAAGATGGAGACCCAGTACTTC.